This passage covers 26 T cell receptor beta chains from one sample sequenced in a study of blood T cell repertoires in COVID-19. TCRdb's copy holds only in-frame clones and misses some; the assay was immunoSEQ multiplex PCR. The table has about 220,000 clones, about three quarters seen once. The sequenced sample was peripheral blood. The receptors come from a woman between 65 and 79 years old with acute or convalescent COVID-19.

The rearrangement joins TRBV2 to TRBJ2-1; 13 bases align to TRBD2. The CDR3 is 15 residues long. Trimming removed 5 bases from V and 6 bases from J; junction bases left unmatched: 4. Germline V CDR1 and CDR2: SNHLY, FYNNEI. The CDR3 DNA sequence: TGTGCCAGCAGTCCCGGGACTAGCGGGGTCAATGAGCAGTTCTTC. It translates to CASSPGTSGVNEQFF.

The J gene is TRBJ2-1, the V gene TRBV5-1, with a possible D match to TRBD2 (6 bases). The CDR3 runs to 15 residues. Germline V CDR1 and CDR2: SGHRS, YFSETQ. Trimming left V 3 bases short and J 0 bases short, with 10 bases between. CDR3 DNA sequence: TGCGCCAGCAGCTCACTAGCAGGCTCCTACAATGAGCAGTTCTTC. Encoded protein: CASSSLAGSYNEQFF.

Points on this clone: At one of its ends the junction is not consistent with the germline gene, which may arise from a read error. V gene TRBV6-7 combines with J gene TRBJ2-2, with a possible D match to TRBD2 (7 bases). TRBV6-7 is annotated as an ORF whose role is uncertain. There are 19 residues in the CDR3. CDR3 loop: CASSYSCYRSSGGHRGAVF. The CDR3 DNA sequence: TGTGCCAGCAGTTACTCTTGTTACAGGTCCTCGGGGGGACACCGGGGAGCTGTTTTT.

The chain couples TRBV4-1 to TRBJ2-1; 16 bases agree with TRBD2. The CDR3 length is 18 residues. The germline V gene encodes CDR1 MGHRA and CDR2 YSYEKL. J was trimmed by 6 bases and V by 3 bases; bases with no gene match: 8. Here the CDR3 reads CASSQDGTSGGGRNEQFF. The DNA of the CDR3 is TGCGCCAGCAGCCAGGACGGGACTAGCGGGGGGGGGCGCAATGAGCAGTTCTTC.

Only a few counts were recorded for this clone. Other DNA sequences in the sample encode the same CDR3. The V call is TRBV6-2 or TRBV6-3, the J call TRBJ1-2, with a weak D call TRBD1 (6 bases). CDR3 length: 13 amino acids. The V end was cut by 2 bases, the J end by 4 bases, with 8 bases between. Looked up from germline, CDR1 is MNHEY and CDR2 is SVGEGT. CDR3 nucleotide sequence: TGTGCCAGCAGTTACAGGGACATCTATGGCTACACCTTC. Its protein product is CASSYRDIYGYTF.

The CDR3 DNA sequence: TGTGCCTGGAGTGGACAGTGGGGCAAAGAGACCCAGTACTTC. This gives the protein CAWSGQWGKETQYF. The rearrangement joins TRBV30 to TRBJ2-5; tentatively, D is TRBD1 (5 bases). The CDR3 contains 14 residues. Germline CDR1 and CDR2: GTSNPN and SVGIG (reference sequence). Trimming removed 1 base from V and 3 bases from J, with 12 bases in between.

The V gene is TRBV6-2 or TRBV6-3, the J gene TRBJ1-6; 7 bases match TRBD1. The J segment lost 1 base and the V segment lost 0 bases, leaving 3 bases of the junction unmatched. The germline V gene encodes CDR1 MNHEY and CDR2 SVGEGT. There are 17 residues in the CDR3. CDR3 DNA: TGTGCCAGCAGTTACTCGGACAGGCGATCCTATAATTCACCCCTCCACTTT. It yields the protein CASSYSDRRSYNSPLHF.

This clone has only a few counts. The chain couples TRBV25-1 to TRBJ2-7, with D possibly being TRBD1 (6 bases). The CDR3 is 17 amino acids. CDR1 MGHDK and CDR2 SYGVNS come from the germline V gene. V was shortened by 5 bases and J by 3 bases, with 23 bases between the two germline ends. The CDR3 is CASSPVSGTLEHYEQYF. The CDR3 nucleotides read TGTGCCAGCAGTCCCGTTTCCGGGACACTCGAACACTACGAGCAGTACTTC.

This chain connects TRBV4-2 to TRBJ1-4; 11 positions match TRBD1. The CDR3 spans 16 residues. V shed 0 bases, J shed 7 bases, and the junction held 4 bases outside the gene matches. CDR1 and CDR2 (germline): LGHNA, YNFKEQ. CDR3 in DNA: TGTGCCAGCAGCCAAGAAGGGGGACAGGGGGGTGAAAAACTGTTTTTT. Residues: CASSQEGGQGGEKLFF.

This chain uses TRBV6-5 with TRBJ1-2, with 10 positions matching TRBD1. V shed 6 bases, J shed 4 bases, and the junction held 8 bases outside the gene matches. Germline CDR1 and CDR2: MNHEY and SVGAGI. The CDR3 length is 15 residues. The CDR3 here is CASSQRGQGLYGYTF. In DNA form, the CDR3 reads TGTGCCAGCAGCCAGAGGGGACAGGGGCTCTATGGCTACACCTTC.

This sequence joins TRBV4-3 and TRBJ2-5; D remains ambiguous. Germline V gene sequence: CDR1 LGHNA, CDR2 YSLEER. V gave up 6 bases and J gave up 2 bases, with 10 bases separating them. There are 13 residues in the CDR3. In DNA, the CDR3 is TGCGCCAGCAGTCCAGACTGGCAAGAGACCCAGTACTTC. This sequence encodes CASSPDWQETQYF.

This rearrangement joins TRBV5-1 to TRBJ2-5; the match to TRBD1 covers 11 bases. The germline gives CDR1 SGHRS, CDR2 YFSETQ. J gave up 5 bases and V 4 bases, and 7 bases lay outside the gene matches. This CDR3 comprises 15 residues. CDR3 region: CASSPRTGGAETQYF. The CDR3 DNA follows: TGCGCCAGCAGCCCGCGGACAGGGGGCGCGGAGACCCAGTACTTC. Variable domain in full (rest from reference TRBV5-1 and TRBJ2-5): KAGVTQTPRYLIKTRGQQVTLSCSPISGHRSVSWYQQTPGQGLQFLFEYFSETQRNKGNFPGRFSGRQFSNSRSEMNVSTLELGDSALYLCASSPRTGGAETQYFGPGTRLLVL.

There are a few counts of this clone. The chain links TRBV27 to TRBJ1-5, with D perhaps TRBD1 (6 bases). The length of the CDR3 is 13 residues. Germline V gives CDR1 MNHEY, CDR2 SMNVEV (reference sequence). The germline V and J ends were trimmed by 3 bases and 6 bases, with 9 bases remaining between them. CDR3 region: CASSLTGRQPQHF. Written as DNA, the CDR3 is TGTGCCAGCAGTTTGACAGGACGTCAGCCCCAGCATTTT.

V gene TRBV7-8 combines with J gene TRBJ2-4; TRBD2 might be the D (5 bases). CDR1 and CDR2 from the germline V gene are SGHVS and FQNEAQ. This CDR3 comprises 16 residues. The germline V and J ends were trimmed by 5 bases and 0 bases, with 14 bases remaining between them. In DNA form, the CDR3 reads TGTGCCAGCAGCCCGCAGAGGGAAATAGCCAAAAACATTCAGTACTTC. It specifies CASSPQREIAKNIQYF.

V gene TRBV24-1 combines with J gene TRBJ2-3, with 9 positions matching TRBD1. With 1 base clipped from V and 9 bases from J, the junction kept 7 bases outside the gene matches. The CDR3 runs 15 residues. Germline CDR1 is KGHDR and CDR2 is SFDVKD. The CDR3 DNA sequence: TGTGCCACCAGTGATTTCAGTATGGGACAGGGAACGCAGTATTTT. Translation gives CATSDFSMGQGTQYF.

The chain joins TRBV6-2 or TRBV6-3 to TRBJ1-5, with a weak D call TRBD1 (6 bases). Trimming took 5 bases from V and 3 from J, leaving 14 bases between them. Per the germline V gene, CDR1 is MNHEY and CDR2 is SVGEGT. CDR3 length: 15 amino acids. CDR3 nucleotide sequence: TGTGCCAGCAGTGTAGGGGGGGGAAACAATCAGCCCCAGCATTTT. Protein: CASSVGGGNNQPQHF.

CDR3: CASRKIRGTYEQYF. The DNA of the CDR3 is TGTGCCAGCAGGAAAATACGGGGGACCTACGAGCAGTACTTC. The chain uses TRBV11-2 and TRBJ2-7; the D gene is possibly TRBD2 (6 bases). This CDR3 region has 14 residues. Trimming removed 6 bases at V and 2 bases at J, with 14 bases between. Germline V gene lookup returns CDR1 SGHAT and CDR2 FQNNGV.

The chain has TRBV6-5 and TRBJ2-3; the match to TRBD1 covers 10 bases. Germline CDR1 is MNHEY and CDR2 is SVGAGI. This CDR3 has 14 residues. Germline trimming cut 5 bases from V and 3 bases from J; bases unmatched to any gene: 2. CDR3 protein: CASSPGQGTDTQYF. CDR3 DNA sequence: TGTGCCAGCAGTCCGGGACAGGGGACAGATACGCAGTATTTT.

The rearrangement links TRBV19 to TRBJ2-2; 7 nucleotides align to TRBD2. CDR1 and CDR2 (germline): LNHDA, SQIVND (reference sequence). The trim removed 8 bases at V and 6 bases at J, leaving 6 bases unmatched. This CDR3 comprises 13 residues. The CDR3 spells CASVRGGAGELFF. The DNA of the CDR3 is TGTGCCAGTGTCCGGGGAGGGGCCGGGGAGCTGTTTTTT.

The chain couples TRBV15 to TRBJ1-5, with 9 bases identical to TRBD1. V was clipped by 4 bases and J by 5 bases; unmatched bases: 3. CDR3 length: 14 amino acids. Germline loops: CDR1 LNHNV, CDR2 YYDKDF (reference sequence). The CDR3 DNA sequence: TGTGCCACCAGCACGGGACAGGGACATCAGCCCCAGCATTTT. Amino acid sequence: CATSTGQGHQPQHF.

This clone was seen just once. The CDR3 nucleotides read TGTGCCAGCAGCCAAACTCCGCTCCTGAACACCGGGGAGCTGTTTTTT. As protein: CASSQTPLLNTGELFF. The rearrangement joins TRBV3-1 (or the pseudogene TRBV3-2) to TRBJ2-2; no definite D call. The V gene lost 2 bases and the J gene lost 1 base, with 11 bases spanning the gap. Germline CDR1 reads LGHDT; CDR2 reads YNNKEL (reference sequence). CDR3 length: 16 amino acids.

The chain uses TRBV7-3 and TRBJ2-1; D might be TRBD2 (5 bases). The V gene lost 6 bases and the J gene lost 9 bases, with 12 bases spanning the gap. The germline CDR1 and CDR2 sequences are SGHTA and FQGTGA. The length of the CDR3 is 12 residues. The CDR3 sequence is CASRVEGGEQFF. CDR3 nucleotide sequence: TGTGCCAGCAGGGTAGAGGGCGGTGAGCAGTTCTTC.

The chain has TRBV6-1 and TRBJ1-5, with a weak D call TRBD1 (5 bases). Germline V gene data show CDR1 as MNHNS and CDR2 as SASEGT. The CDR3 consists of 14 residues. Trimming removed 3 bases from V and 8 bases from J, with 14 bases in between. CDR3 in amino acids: CASSDWGRREPQHF. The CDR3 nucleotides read TGTGCCAGCAGTGATTGGGGCCGACGGGAGCCCCAGCATTTT.

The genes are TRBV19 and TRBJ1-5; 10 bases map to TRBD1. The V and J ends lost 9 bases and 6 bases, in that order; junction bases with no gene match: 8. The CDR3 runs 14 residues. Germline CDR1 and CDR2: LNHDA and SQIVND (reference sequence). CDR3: CASNMGQGIQPQHF. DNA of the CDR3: TGTGCCAGCAATATGGGACAGGGGATTCAGCCCCAGCATTTT.

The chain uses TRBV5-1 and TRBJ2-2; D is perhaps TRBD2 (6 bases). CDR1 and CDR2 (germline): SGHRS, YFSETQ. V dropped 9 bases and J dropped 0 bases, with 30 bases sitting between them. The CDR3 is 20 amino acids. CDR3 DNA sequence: TGCGCCACCGCCGGCGGCTCGAAGGGGACTTCCCGTTCGAACACCGGGGAGCTGTTTTTT. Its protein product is CATAGGSKGTSRSNTGELFF. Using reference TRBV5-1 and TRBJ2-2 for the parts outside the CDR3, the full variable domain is KAGVTQTPRYLIKTRGQQVTLSCSPISGHRSVSWYQQTPGQGLQFLFEYFSETQRNKGNFPGRFSGRQFSNSRSEMNVSTLELGDSALYLCATAGGSKGTSRSNTGELFFGEGSRLTVL.

CDR3 bases: TGTGCCAGCAATGGACTAGCGGAGGGTAGTCAGTTCTTC. Its protein product is CASNGLAEGSQFF. The chain is built from TRBV6-5 and TRBJ2-1; TRBD2 aligns across 10 bases. The trim removed 7 bases at V and 13 bases at J, leaving 10 bases unmatched. Germline CDR1 MNHEY, CDR2 SVGAGI. The CDR3 has 13 residues.